These 9 T cell receptor beta chains were all obtained from the same sample, sequenced in a study of neurological immune-mediated disorders. TCRdb re-analysed the 5' RACE reads in MiXCR, keeping a single row per CDR3 protein. The table includes approximately 65,000 distinct CDR3 sequences, over 4% detected once. The material sequenced was PBMCs. Receptors originate from a human donor with multiple sclerosis. The donor label of this sample is uncertain.

This clonotype was recorded many times. V gene TRBV10-3 combines with J gene TRBJ2-1, with 7 bases identical to TRBD1. CDR1 is ENHRY and CDR2 is SYGVKD in the germline V gene. Losses at the gene ends were 5 bases for V and 3 bases for J; bases not matched to a gene: 7. This CDR3 contains 15 residues. The CDR3 coding sequence is TGTGCCATCAGTCCAGGACAGGCTCTCTACAATGAGCAGTTCTTC. It yields the protein CAISPGQALYNEQFF.

This clonotype appeared many times. The gene calls are TRBV3-1 and TRBJ1-1; D gene uncertain. There are 16 residues in the CDR3. Germline values: CDR1 LGHDT, CDR2 YNNKEL (reference sequence). The V gene lost 2 bases and the J gene lost 0 bases, with 13 bases spanning the gap. CDR3 region: CASSQSLSGLNTEAFF. The CDR3 nucleotides are TGTGCCAGCAGCCAAAGTTTGTCAGGCCTGAACACTGAAGCTTTCTTT.

This clonotype appeared many times. The chain links TRBV20-1 to TRBJ1-4; perhaps TRBD1 as D (6 bases). CDR3 size: 15 residues. V lost 3 bases and J lost 2, with 13 bases in between. Germline CDR1 DFQATT, CDR2 SNEGSKA (reference sequence). Here the CDR3 reads CSASSLQGTNEKLFF. The CDR3 DNA is TGCAGTGCTAGTTCACTTCAGGGGACTAATGAAAAACTGTTTTTT.

This clonotype was counted ten times or more. The V gene is TRBV29-1, the J gene TRBJ2-7; 12 bases agree with TRBD2. The germline V gene has CDR1 SQVTM and CDR2 ANQGSEA. The CDR3 has 15 amino acids. V shed 1 base and J 3 bases; nucleotides not matched to a gene: 4. The DNA of the CDR3 is TGCAGCGTTGAAGGCACTAGCGGGGGGATCTACGAGCAGTACTTC. Its translation: CSVEGTSGGIYEQYF.

This clonotype occurred many times. This CDR3 is CASSPRTSGGTDTQYF. The CDR3 DNA follows: TGTGCCAGCAGCCCGCGGACTAGCGGGGGGACAGATACGCAGTATTTT. The rearrangement links TRBV7-3 to TRBJ2-3, with 14 bases identical to TRBD2. The length of the CDR3 is 16 residues. J lost 3 bases, V lost 5 bases, and 4 bases had no gene match. The germline gives CDR1 SGHTA, CDR2 FQGTGA.

In this sample, this clonotype turned up many times. This chain connects TRBV4-2 to TRBJ1-3; D is possibly TRBD1 (5 bases). Germline V gene lookup returns CDR1 LGHNA and CDR2 YNFKEQ. The ends were cut back, 4 bases at V and 0 bases at J, with 10 bases in the middle. The CDR3 consists of 15 residues. The CDR3 region has the DNA TGTGCCAGCAGCCCCCGACAGAGCTCTGGAAACACCATATATTTT. This codes for CASSPRQSSGNTIYF.

This clonotype showed up many times. The chain combines TRBV10-3 with TRBJ2-2; tentatively, D is TRBD1 (6 bases). This CDR3 is built from 14 residues. With 9 bases removed from V and 0 bases from J, the gap between germline ends came to 11 bases. Per germline, CDR1 ENHRY and CDR2 SYGVKD. The CDR3 DNA follows: TGTGCCATGAGGGACACCTCGAACACCGGGGAGCTGTTTTTT. It specifies CAMRDTSNTGELFF.

At least ten counts were recorded for this clonotype. The rearrangement links TRBV5-1 to TRBJ1-1; TRBD1 aligns across 10 bases. The CDR3 has 12 amino acids. CDR1 and CDR2 from the germline V gene are SGHRS and YFSETQ. V trimming: 3 bases; J trimming: 12 bases; junction bases outside the gene matches: 5. The CDR3 loop reads CASSSGTGETFF. The CDR3, as DNA: TGCGCCAGCAGCTCCGGGACAGGGGAAACTTTCTTT.

This clonotype was seen ten or more times. J is TRBJ1-2 and V is TRBV5-1; D not certain. This CDR3 is built from 14 residues. Germline V gene data show CDR1 as SGHRS and CDR2 as YFSETQ. With 10 bases removed from V and 4 bases from J, the gap between germline ends came to 20 bases. In DNA form, the CDR3 reads TGCGCCTCCTCGGCGTCCCGAGACACCTATGGCTACACCTTC. Amino acid sequence: CASSASRDTYGYTF.